This T cell receptor beta chain was documented in a study of T cell responses to AZD1222 COVID-19 vaccine. Findings of the study overall: After two AZD1222 doses, spike-specific TCR breadth and depth rose versus day 0. With dominance at 160-218 and 743-854, vaccine-associated CD4 TCRs spanned spike.

The table came from immunoSEQ multiplex PCR; TCRdb's copy has only in-frame clones and leaves some out. The top ten clones hold roughly 2.8% of a sample with about 93,000 clones, roughly 89% of them seen once. Points on this clone: As yet, its antigen is unknown.

This clonotype was obtained from an adult in good health. Here the sequenced sample was peripheral blood, taken on day 0 of MenACWY control vaccination.

The CDR3 DNA sequence: TGTGCCAGCAGCTTGCTGAGAACCTACGAGCAGTACTTC. This sequence encodes CASSLLRTYEQYF. This rearrangement joins TRBV5-8 to TRBJ2-7; no definite D call. The germline V and J ends were trimmed by 1 base and 2 bases, with 7 bases remaining between them. Per the germline V gene, CDR1 is SGHTS and CDR2 is YDEGEE. This CDR3 has 13 amino acids.